These 25 T cell receptor beta chains came from one sample sequenced in a study of blood T cell repertoires in COVID-19. The method was immunoSEQ multiplex PCR; TCRdb's version includes in-frame clones alone and lacks a portion of them. The sample gives 120,000 or so clones, over 65% of which show up once; around 4% is in the top ten. The material sequenced was peripheral blood. These receptors were obtained from an elderly woman with acute or convalescent COVID-19.

V is TRBV5-1 and J is TRBJ2-7, with 8 bases lining up with TRBD2. This CDR3 has 14 residues. Trimming cost V 3 bases and J 4 bases; bases outside gene matches: 6. Germline V gene data show CDR1 as SGHRS and CDR2 as YFSETQ. The CDR3: CASSSSGSEYEQYF. The CDR3 region has the DNA TGCGCCAGCAGCTCGAGCGGGAGTGAATACGAGCAGTACTTC.

The rearrangement links TRBV3-1 (or the pseudogene TRBV3-2) to TRBJ2-5, with a weak D call TRBD2 (5 bases). The ends were cut back, 1 base at V and 4 bases at J, with 10 bases in the middle. The CDR3 has 14 amino acids. The germline V gene has CDR1 LGHDT and CDR2 YNNKEL (reference sequence). The CDR3 sequence is CASSQVLALETQYF. The CDR3, as DNA: TGTGCCAGCAGCCAAGTTTTAGCGCTAGAGACCCAGTACTTC.

Ten or more counts support this clone. The chain uses TRBV5-1 and TRBJ2-7; TRBD1 matches at 8 bases. CDR1 and CDR2 from the germline V gene are SGHRS and YFSETQ. This CDR3 has 19 amino acids. J lost 0 bases, V lost 0 bases, and 14 bases had no gene match. The chain's CDR3 is CASSLGPPDDRGPSYEQYF. CDR3 nucleotides: TGCGCCAGCAGCTTGGGCCCCCCAGACGACAGGGGCCCCTCCTACGAGCAGTACTTC. The full variable domain, completed using reference TRBV5-1 and TRBJ2-7, is KAGVTQTPRYLIKTRGQQVTLSCSPISGHRSVSWYQQTPGQGLQFLFEYFSETQRNKGNFPGRFSGRQFSNSRSEMNVSTLELGDSALYLCASSLGPPDDRGPSYEQYFGPGTRLTVT.

This clone has more than one count but fewer than ten. An end of the junction does not agree with germline; a read error may underlie this. V gene TRBV9 combines with J gene TRBJ2-3; tentatively, D is TRBD1 (6 bases). The germline V gene encodes CDR1 SGDLS and CDR2 YYNGEE. This CDR3 is built from 15 residues. Here the CDR3 reads CASSVVGGHTDTQYF. The CDR3 DNA follows: TGTGCCAGCAGTGTAGTAGGGGGACACACAGATACGCAGTATTTT.

V is TRBV28 and J is TRBJ1-5; no clear D gene. This CDR3 comprises 16 residues. Germline V gene data show CDR1 as MDHEN and CDR2 as SYDVKM. Trimming took 3 bases from V and 4 from J, leaving 16 bases between them. CDR3 DNA: TGTGCCAGCAGTTTTTTCGTGAGCACAGTAAATCAGCCCCAGCATTTT. As protein: CASSFFVSTVNQPQHF.

The rearrangement links TRBV2 to TRBJ2-3; 9 bases are a match to TRBD2. Germline V gene sequence: CDR1 SNHLY, CDR2 FYNNEI. The CDR3 is made up of 14 amino acids. V shed 6 bases, J shed 6 bases, and the junction held 7 bases outside the gene matches. The CDR3, as DNA: TGTGCCAGCAGCGCGGGACTAGCATGGGATACGCAGTATTTT. Translating it yields CASSAGLAWDTQYF. The entire variable domain, with the rest obtained from reference TRBV2 and TRBJ2-3, is as follows: EPEVTQTPSHQVTQMGQEVILRCVPISNHLYFYWYRQILGQKVEFLVSFYNNEISEKSEIFDDQFSVERPDGSNFTLKIRSTKLEDSAMYFCASSAGLAWDTQYFGPGTRLTVL.

The chain couples TRBV24-1 to TRBJ1-2; D not resolved. The ends were cut back, 8 bases at V and 0 bases at J, with 18 bases in the middle. From germline, CDR1 is KGHDR and CDR2 SFDVKD. The CDR3 consists of 16 residues. CDR3 DNA: TGTGCCACCATTCCACCCCACAGAGACACTAACTATGGCTACACCTTC. Encoded protein: CATIPPHRDTNYGYTF.

This clone appeared once. The chain couples TRBV19 to TRBJ2-7, with TRBD2 as a possible D gene (5 bases). Deletions cut 3 bases from V and 4 bases from J, with 16 bases between. CDR1 is LNHDA, CDR2 SQIVND, per germline (reference sequence). The CDR3 extends over 15 amino acids. CDR3 sequence: CASSMSGAVRYEQYF. For the CDR3, the DNA is TGTGCCAGTAGTATGAGCGGCGCCGTGCGGTACGAGCAGTACTTC.

The V gene is TRBV19, the J gene TRBJ1-5; 8 positions agree with TRBD1. CDR3 length: 13 residues. Germline V gives CDR1 LNHDA, CDR2 SQIVND (reference sequence). The V gene end was trimmed by 3 bases and the J gene end by 8 bases; junction bases not matched to a gene: 3. The CDR3 DNA sequence: TGTGCCAGTAGTATCGACAGGGGCGAGCCCCAGCATTTT. Encoded protein: CASSIDRGEPQHF. The full variable domain, completed using reference TRBV19 and TRBJ1-5, is DGGITQSPKYLFRKEGQNVTLSCEQNLNHDAMYWYRQDPGQGLRLIYYSQIVNDFQKGDIAEGYSVSREKKESFPLTVTSAQKNPTAFYLCASSIDRGEPQHFGDGTRLSIL.

The chain couples TRBV28 to TRBJ2-7, with D uncertain. V was shortened by 1 base and J by 4 bases, with 5 bases between the two germline ends. The CDR3 covers 12 residues. Germline V gene sequence: CDR1 MDHEN, CDR2 SYDVKM. CDR3 DNA sequence: TGTGCCAGCAGTTTATCCCGGTACGAGCAGTACTTC. It translates to CASSLSRYEQYF.

This chain connects TRBV30 to TRBJ2-3, with D maybe TRBD2 (6 bases). Germline V lookup: CDR1 GTSNPN, CDR2 SVGIG (reference sequence). The CDR3 runs to 14 residues. The V gene lost 5 bases and the J gene lost 2 bases, with 14 bases spanning the gap. CDR3 coding DNA: TGTGCCTGGCATCCGGGACTCAACACAGATACGCAGTATTTT. This translates into CAWHPGLNTDTQYF.

J is TRBJ1-1 and V is TRBV3-1 (or the pseudogene TRBV3-2); 8 positions match TRBD1. The germline CDR1 and CDR2 sequences are LGHDT and YNNKEL (reference sequence). J lost 14 bases, V lost 4 bases, and 9 bases had no gene match. The CDR3 runs to 12 residues. In DNA form, the CDR3 reads TGTGCCAGCAGCCCCGGGACAGGCGGGTCATTCTTT. This encodes CASSPGTGGSFF.

The J gene is TRBJ2-1, the V gene TRBV21-1; the tabulated D call, TRBD2, remains unverified against the DNA. TRBV21-1 constitutes a pseudogene. The CDR3 is made up of 15 amino acids. The CDR3 nucleotides read TGTGCCAGCAGCGTCCCTAGCGGGAGATACAATGAGCAGTTCTTC. This gives the protein CASSVPSGRYNEQFF.

The chain carries TRBV6-6 and TRBJ2-5; D perhaps matches TRBD2 (6 bases). The CDR3 is 15 residues long. V lost 6 bases to trimming and J lost 3 bases, with 17 bases between them. CDR1 MNHNY and CDR2 SVGAGI come from the germline V gene (reference sequence). For the CDR3, the DNA is TGTGCCAGCAGGTGGCGGGACGCCGTAGAAGAGACCCAGTACTTC. It specifies CASRWRDAVEETQYF.

The rearrangement joins TRBV5-1 to TRBJ1-2, with 7 bases identical to TRBD1. CDR1 is SGHRS and CDR2 is YFSETQ in the germline V gene. The J segment lost 4 bases and the V segment lost 0 bases, leaving 12 bases of the junction unmatched. The CDR3 runs 17 residues. The CDR3 sequence: CASSLASTGVVPYGYTF. The CDR3 nucleotides read TGCGCCAGCAGCTTGGCCTCAACAGGGGTCGTCCCCTATGGCTACACCTTC.

The chain recombines TRBV5-1 with TRBJ2-7, with TRBD1 identical over 7 bases. Germline V gives CDR1 SGHRS, CDR2 YFSETQ. The length of the CDR3 is 14 residues. With V trimmed by 0 bases and J by 5 bases, 5 bases remained unmatched. DNA for the CDR3: TGCGCCAGCAGCTTGGGACAGGGAATCAACGAGCAGTACTTC. Translating gives CASSLGQGINEQYF.

The chain recombines TRBV10-1 with TRBJ2-3, with TRBD2 identical over 14 bases. J lost 1 base, V lost 6 bases, and 3 bases had no gene match. This CDR3 has 16 residues. In germline, CDR1 is WNHNN, CDR2 SYGVQD (reference sequence). The CDR3 DNA reads TGCGCCAGCAGCGCGACTAGCGGGGGGGGCACAGATACGCAGTATTTT. Translation gives CASSATSGGGTDTQYF.

The chain links TRBV18 to TRBJ1-5; 7 bases are shared with TRBD1. CDR1 KGHSH and CDR2 LQKENI come from the germline V gene. The CDR3 has 13 amino acids. Trimming removed 6 bases from V and 6 bases from J; junction bases left unmatched: 5. The CDR3 DNA reads TGTGCCAGCTCCCTTGACAGGGCTCAGCCCCAGCATTTT. Translated: CASSLDRAQPQHF.

The V call is TRBV6-5, the J call TRBJ1-6; TRBD1 matches 7 bases. The CDR3 totals 14 residues. V lost 6 bases and J lost 9; bases outside the gene matches: 8. Germline V gene data show CDR1 as MNHEY and CDR2 as SVGAGI. CDR3 DNA sequence: TGTGCCAGCAGCCGACAGGGCGTTGGTTCACCCCTCCACTTT. Its translation is CASSRQGVGSPLHF.

This clone showed up many times. The chain is built from TRBV12-3 or TRBV12-4 and TRBJ2-1, with D maybe TRBD1 (5 bases). This CDR3 comprises 13 residues. The V gene lost 6 bases and the J gene lost 3 bases, with 9 bases spanning the gap. DNA for the CDR3: TGTGCCAGCAGGTCCGACAGCTACAATGAGCAGTTCTTC. Its translation: CASRSDSYNEQFF.

This chain links TRBV10-3 with TRBJ1-1; D possibly corresponds to TRBD1 (6 bases). V was clipped by 3 bases and J by 3 bases, with 11 bases between them. Germline-derived CDR1 and CDR2 are ENHRY and SYGVKD. The CDR3 has 14 residues. The CDR3 DNA sequence: TGTGCCATCAGTGAAGAGGACAGCTACACTGAAGCTTTCTTT. This translates into CAISEEDSYTEAFF.

The chain recombines TRBV25-1 with TRBJ2-3, with TRBD2 identical over 9 bases. The CDR3 totals 16 residues. Germline CDR1 reads MGHDK; CDR2 reads SYGVNS. Unmatched junction bases numbered 9, after V lost 5 bases and J lost 3 bases. The CDR3 sequence is CASSTVTAGGTDTQYF. CDR3 bases: TGTGCCAGCAGTACGGTAACGGCGGGGGGGACAGATACGCAGTATTTT.

This clone was observed a few times. This chain links TRBV5-1 with TRBJ2-6; perhaps TRBD1 as D (6 bases). Germline-derived CDR1 and CDR2 are SGHRS and YFSETQ. Trimming removed 4 bases at V and 0 bases at J, with 11 bases between. This CDR3 has 16 residues. The CDR3 nucleotides read TGCGCCAGCAGCGGAGCAGGGGTCTCTGGGGCCAACGTCCTGACTTTC. Translated: CASSGAGVSGANVLTF.

The V call is TRBV7-2, the J call TRBJ1-5, with 8 positions matching TRBD1. V gave up 5 bases and J gave up 6 bases; unmatched junction bases: 3. The CDR3 contains 13 residues. Germline V gene lookup returns CDR1 SGHTA and CDR2 FQGNSA. DNA of the CDR3: TGTGCCAGCAGCCCAGACAGGGGTCAGCCCCAGCATTTT. Translation: CASSPDRGQPQHF.

The chain is built from TRBV7-2 and TRBJ2-2, with 7 positions matching TRBD2. With 8 bases clipped from V and 5 bases from J, the junction kept 11 bases outside the gene matches. This CDR3 comprises 15 residues. Germline values: CDR1 SGHTA, CDR2 FQGNSA. The CDR3 DNA reads as TGTGCCAGCGATGAGGGGCGGGGGACTACCGGGGAGCTGTTTTTT. This gives the protein CASDEGRGTTGELFF.